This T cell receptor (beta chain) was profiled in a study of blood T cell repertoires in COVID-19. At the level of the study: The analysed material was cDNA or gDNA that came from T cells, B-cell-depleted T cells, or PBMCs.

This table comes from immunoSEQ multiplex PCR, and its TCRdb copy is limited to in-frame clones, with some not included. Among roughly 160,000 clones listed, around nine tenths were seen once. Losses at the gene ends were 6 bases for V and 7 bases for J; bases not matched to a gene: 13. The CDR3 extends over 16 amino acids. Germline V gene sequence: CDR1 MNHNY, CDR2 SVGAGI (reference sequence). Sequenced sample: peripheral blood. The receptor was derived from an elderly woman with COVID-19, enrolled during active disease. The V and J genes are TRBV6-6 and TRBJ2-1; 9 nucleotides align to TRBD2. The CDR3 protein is CASRPRAGGRDNEQFF. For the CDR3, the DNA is TGTGCCAGCAGACCTAGAGCGGGAGGACGCGATAATGAGCAGTTCTTC.